This is a list of T cell receptor beta chains from one sample in a study of beta chain features in type 1 diabetes. Some clones are missing from TCRdb's copy, which holds only in-frame ones; the method was immunoSEQ multiplex PCR. Of 900,000 or so clones in the sample, 17% were seen once. The sample taken for sequencing was naive CD4+ T cells from blood. These receptors all stem from a woman under 30 in good health. CDR3s include the opening cysteine and the closing phenylalanine or tryptophan. The D gene is left open where the match is weak. Some rows have no size entry. The others give once, few or many, or a class for an expanded clone.

CDR3 protein,CDR3 DNA,V gene,clone size,D gene,J gene
CASSLFSRGNEQFF,TGTGCCAGCAGCTTATTCTCCCGGGGGAATGAGCAGTTCTTC,TRBV7-9,.,.,TRBJ2-1
CASSIRGGWYNEQFF,TGTGCCAGTAGTATCCGGGGCGGGTGGTACAATGAGCAGTTCTTC,TRBV19,few,.,TRBJ2-1
CASSLTGVPTDTQYF,TGTGCCAGCAGCTTAACAGGAGTACCCACAGATACGCAGTATTTT,TRBV9,.,.,TRBJ2-3
CASSQDWEGAAGANVLTF,TGCGCCAGCAGCCAAGATTGGGAAGGGGCGGCTGGGGCCAACGTCCTGACTTTC,TRBV4-3,few,.,TRBJ2-6
CACSGTGADTQYF,TGTGCCTGCTCCGGGACAGGGGCGGATACGCAGTATTTT,TRBV25-1,few,TRBD1,TRBJ2-3
CASSYSPVRDTEAFF,TGTGCCAGCAGTTACAGCCCAGTTCGGGACACTGAAGCTTTCTTT,TRBV6-5,few,.,TRBJ1-1
CASRLGASGHNEQFF,TGTGCCAGTAGACTGGGGGCTAGCGGACACAATGAGCAGTTCTTC,TRBV19,.,.,TRBJ2-1
CAISGTANTEAFF,TGTGCCATCAGCGGGACAGCGAACACTGAAGCTTTCTTT,TRBV10-3,.,TRBD1,TRBJ1-1
CASSSRGSGSTDTQYF,TGTGCCAGCAGCTCCCGAGGGAGCGGTAGCACAGATACGCAGTATTTT,TRBV7-2,few,.,TRBJ2-3
CASSSGAGTVLYEQYF,TGTGCCAGCAGCTCGGGGGCCGGGACAGTTCTTTACGAGCAGTACTTC,TRBV5-6,few,.,TRBJ2-7
CASSFLGTYEQYF,TGTGCCAGCAGCTTTTTAGGGACCTACGAGCAGTACTTC,TRBV5-6,.,.,TRBJ2-7
CASQPAQLGEETQYF,TGTGCCAGCCAACCTGCACAGCTCGGCGAGGAGACCCAGTACTTC,TRBV18,few,.,TRBJ2-5
CASSLSQGASREQYF,TGTGCCAGCTCACTTTCCCAGGGGGCGTCGCGTGAGCAGTACTTC,TRBV18,.,TRBD1,TRBJ2-7
CASSYSAREQFF,TGTGCCAGCAGTTACTCGGCTCGTGAGCAGTTCTTC,TRBV6-5,.,.,TRBJ2-1
CASSNQGVLETQYF,TGTGCCAGCTCTAATCAGGGTGTTCTGGAGACCCAGTACTTC,TRBV2,few,.,TRBJ2-5
CAISVVMLSKPGNTIYF,TGTGCCATCAGTGTGGTGATGCTGTCTAAACCTGGAAACACCATATATTTT,TRBV10-3,few,.,TRBJ1-3
CASSRTHSNQPQHF,TGTGCCAGCAGTCGGACACATAGCAATCAGCCCCAGCATTTT,TRBV28,.,.,TRBJ1-5
CASSPPGGSSYNEQFF,TGTGCCAGCTCACCACCCGGCGGGAGCTCCTACAATGAGCAGTTCTTC,TRBV18,.,TRBD2,TRBJ2-1
CASSWQPGQGYTEAFF,TGCGCCAGCAGCTGGCAGCCGGGACAGGGCTACACTGAAGCTTTCTTT,TRBV5-1,few,TRBD1,TRBJ1-1
CANSLEFGTGAYEQYF,TGTGCCAACAGCTTAGAGTTTGGGACGGGAGCCTACGAGCAGTACTTC,TRBV11-2,.,.,TRBJ2-7
CASSLFGGGGPRNEQFF,TGTGCCAGCAGTTTATTCGGGGGGGGAGGGCCACGGAATGAGCAGTTCTTC,TRBV27,.,TRBD2,TRBJ2-1
CASTELAGSYNEQFF,TGTGCCAGCACCGAGCTAGCGGGAAGTTACAATGAGCAGTTCTTC,TRBV6-1,few,TRBD2,TRBJ2-1
CASGLMAEVYNEQFF,TGTGCCAGCGGATTGATGGCGGAGGTTTACAATGAGCAGTTCTTC,TRBV27,few,.,TRBJ2-1
CASSVVGAMGTEAFF,TGTGCCAGCAGCGTAGTAGGGGCGATGGGGACTGAAGCTTTCTTT,TRBV9,once,.,TRBJ1-1
CASSLAIVSGGTYNEQFF,TGTGCCAGCAGCTTGGCCATAGTGTCGGGAGGAACCTACAATGAGCAGTTCTTC,TRBV5-4,.,TRBD2,TRBJ2-1
CASSTKSARGEGACTQYF,TGTGCCAGCAGCACAAAAAGCGCCAGAGGGGAAGGGGCCTGTACGCAGTATTTT,TRBV21-1,.,.,TRBJ2-3
CASQAFGSGIVYEQYF,TGTGCCAGCCAAGCTTTTGGTAGCGGGATAGTCTACGAGCAGTACTTC,TRBV7-2,.,TRBD2,TRBJ2-7
CASSVAVGVLAYNEQFF,TGTGCCAGCAGCGTAGCTGTTGGGGTCTTGGCCTACAATGAGCAGTTCTTC,TRBV9,few,.,TRBJ2-1
CASSWTGTGQETQYF,TGTGCCAGCAGCTGGACAGGGACAGGGCAAGAGACCCAGTACTTC,TRBV5-6,.,TRBD1,TRBJ2-5
CASSLPADGYTF,TGTGCCAGCAGTTTACCCGCGGATGGCTACACCTTC,TRBV28,few,.,TRBJ1-2
CASSPGQGYGYTF,TGTGCCAGCAGCCCCGGGCAGGGCTATGGCTACACCTTC,TRBV7-3,few,.,TRBJ1-2
CASEVHSGELFF,TGTGCCAGCGAAGTGCATAGCGGGGAGCTGTTTTTT,TRBV6-1,few,.,TRBJ2-2
CASSEGTMYEQYF,TGTGCCAGCAGCGAGGGGACAATGTACGAGCAGTACTTC,TRBV7-9,few,.,TRBJ2-7
CASSSIAGGEQYF,TGTGCCAGCAGCTCCATAGCGGGAGGCGAGCAGTACTTC,TRBV11-1,.,TRBD2,TRBJ2-7
CASSASGPGELFF,TGTGCCAGCAGCGCCAGCGGGCCCGGGGAGCTGTTTTTT,TRBV7-3,.,.,TRBJ2-2
CASSQDGQGPSGANVLTF,TGTGCCAGCAGCCAGGACGGACAGGGCCCCTCTGGGGCCAACGTCCTGACTTTC,TRBV4-2,.,TRBD1,TRBJ2-6
CASSQSATTPYEQYF,TGTGCCAGCAGCCAATCTGCTACAACCCCGTACGAGCAGTACTTC,TRBV16,few,.,TRBJ2-7
CSGDPGGYNEQFF,TGCAGCGGAGATCCGGGGGGATACAATGAGCAGTTCTTC,TRBV29-1,.,TRBD2,TRBJ2-1
CASSPGTAYQPQHF,TGTGCCAGTAGCCCCGGGACAGCATATCAGCCCCAGCATTTT,TRBV19,.,TRBD1,TRBJ1-5
CASSLMRGRGEKLFF,TGTGCCAGCAGCTTAATGAGAGGGCGAGGTGAAAAACTGTTTTTT,TRBV11-2,.,.,TRBJ1-4
CAISGETSVQETQYF,TGTGCCATCAGTGGGGAGACTAGCGTCCAAGAGACCCAGTACTTC,TRBV10-3,few,TRBD2,TRBJ2-5
CASSQETATGELFF,TGCGCCAGCAGCCAAGAGACAGCGACCGGGGAGCTGTTTTTT,TRBV4-3,few,.,TRBJ2-2
CASSSFGGYEQYF,TGCGCCAGCAGTTCTTTTGGTGGCTACGAGCAGTACTTC,TRBV4-3,few,.,TRBJ2-7
CASSLIPGTTEAFF,TGTGCCAGCAGCTTAATTCCAGGGACCACTGAAGCTTTCTTT,TRBV7-3,.,.,TRBJ1-1
CASSLDVAGGPVVYNEQFF,TGTGCCAGCAGCTTGGATGTAGCGGGAGGGCCAGTCGTTTACAATGAGCAGTTCTTC,TRBV7-9,.,TRBD2,TRBJ2-1
CASSPRGGSGANVLTF,TGTGCCAGCAGCCCTCGGGGCGGGTCTGGGGCCAACGTCCTGACTTTC,TRBV7-2,.,.,TRBJ2-6
CASSPDRGAGNTIYF,TGTGCCAGCAGTCCGGACAGGGGTGCTGGAAACACCATATATTTT,TRBV27,few,TRBD1,TRBJ1-3
CASSLVQELSGANVLTF,TGTGCCAGCAGCTTGGTCCAGGAACTCTCTGGGGCCAACGTCCTGACTTTC,TRBV5-5,.,.,TRBJ2-6
CASSKAPVLDRGNSTDTQYF,TGTGCCAGCAGCAAAGCGCCAGTCCTAGACAGGGGGAATAGCACAGATACGCAGTATTTT,TRBV21-1,few,.,TRBJ2-3
CASSMDSGSSYNEQFF,TGTGCCAGCAGTATGGATAGCGGGAGCTCCTACAATGAGCAGTTCTTC,TRBV27,few,TRBD2,TRBJ2-1
CASSVTSAGVYEQFF,TGTGCCAGCAGCGTGACTAGCGCGGGAGTCTATGAGCAGTTCTTC,TRBV9,.,TRBD2,TRBJ2-1
CASSLASGRAGNEQFF,TGTGCCAGCAGCTTAGCTAGCGGGAGGGCCGGGAATGAGCAGTTCTTC,TRBV7-9,.,TRBD2,TRBJ2-1
CASSVGGTGSYEQYF,TGTGCCAGCAGCGTAGGGGGGACAGGGTCCTACGAGCAGTACTTC,TRBV9,few,TRBD1,TRBJ2-7
CASSPQNTGELFF,TGTGCCAGCTCACCACAGAACACCGGGGAGCTGTTTTTT,TRBV18,few,.,TRBJ2-2
CASSPLEYEQYF,TGTGCCAGCAGCCCCTTAGAGTACGAGCAGTACTTC,TRBV7-6,few,.,TRBJ2-7